The present entry profiles one T cell receptor (beta chain) with its context. The table came from immunoSEQ multiplex PCR; TCRdb's copy has only in-frame clones and leaves some out. Of 65,000 to 85,000 clones in the sample, approximately 91% were seen once. These data originate in a study of T cell changes during pregnancy in multiple sclerosis. J lost 3 bases, V lost 1 base, and 5 bases had no gene match. The CDR3 is 16 residues long. Germline CDR1 is SGHVS and CDR2 is FNYEAQ. V and J are TRBV7-6 and TRBJ2-7; TRBD1 matches 11 bases. Sample: peripheral blood, taken in the third trimester of pregnancy. This receptor was identified in a female donor with multiple sclerosis, enrolled in a pregnancy study. The CDR3 coding sequence is TGTGCCAGCAGCTTAGGAGGTGGGACAGGGGGCTACGAGCAGTACTTC. Protein sequence: CASSLGGGTGGYEQYF.